The present entry profiles one TCR beta chain with its context. The antigen remains undetermined. Germline CDR1 is SGHRS and CDR2 is YFSETQ. V lost 4 bases and J 1 base, leaving 14 bases between the germline ends. The CDR3 loop spans 15 amino acids. The data stem from a study of shared clonotypes between healthy human individuals. Study summary: CD8 memory received one plate per donor, CD8 naive two, CD4 memory three and CD4 naive three.

Profiled with immunoSEQ multiplex PCR; TCRdb holds only in-frame clones, not every one. The sample has about 2.3 million clones, around 92% seen once. Study-level results: The four-donor shared clonotypes exceeded non-shared clonotypes in generation probability, with non-shared ones scoring lower.

The receptor comes from a man aged 18 to 35 in good health. Some clones in this sample may be carry-over from other donors' samples. The sample consisted of naive CD4+ T cells from PBMCs. The subset denotes: CD45RA+ positively selected. This chain uses TRBV5-1 with TRBJ1-1, with unresolved D. CDR3 nucleotide sequence: TGCGCCAGCAGCCCCTCCGTGCCTGGGAACACTGAAGCTTTCTTT. Translation: CASSPSVPGNTEAFF.